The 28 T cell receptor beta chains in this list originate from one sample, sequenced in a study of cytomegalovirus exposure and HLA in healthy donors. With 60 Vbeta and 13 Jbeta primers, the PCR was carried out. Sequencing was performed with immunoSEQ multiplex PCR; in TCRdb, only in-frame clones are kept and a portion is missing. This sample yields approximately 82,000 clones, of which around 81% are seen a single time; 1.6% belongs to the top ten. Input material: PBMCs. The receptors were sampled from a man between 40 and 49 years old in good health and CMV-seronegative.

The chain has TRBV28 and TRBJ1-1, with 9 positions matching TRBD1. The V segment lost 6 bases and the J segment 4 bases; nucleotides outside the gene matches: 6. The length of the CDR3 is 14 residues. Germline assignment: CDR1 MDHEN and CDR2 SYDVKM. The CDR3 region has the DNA TGTGCCAGCAGGACAGGGGGTATGGGCACTGAAGCTTTCTTT. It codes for CASRTGGMGTEAFF.

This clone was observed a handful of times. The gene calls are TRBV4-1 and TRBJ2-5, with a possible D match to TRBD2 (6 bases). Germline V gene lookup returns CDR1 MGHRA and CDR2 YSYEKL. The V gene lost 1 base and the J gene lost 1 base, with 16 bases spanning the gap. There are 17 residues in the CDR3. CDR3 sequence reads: CASSQASIRRVQETQYF. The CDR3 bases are TGCGCCAGCAGCCAAGCCTCAATCCGGAGGGTCCAAGAGACCCAGTACTTC.

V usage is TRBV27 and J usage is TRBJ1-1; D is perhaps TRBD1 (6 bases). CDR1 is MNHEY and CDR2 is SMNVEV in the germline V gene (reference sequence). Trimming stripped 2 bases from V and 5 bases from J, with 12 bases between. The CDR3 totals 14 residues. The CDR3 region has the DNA TGTGCCAGCAGTTTACAGGGGCGACGAACTGAAGCTTTCTTT. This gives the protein CASSLQGRRTEAFF.

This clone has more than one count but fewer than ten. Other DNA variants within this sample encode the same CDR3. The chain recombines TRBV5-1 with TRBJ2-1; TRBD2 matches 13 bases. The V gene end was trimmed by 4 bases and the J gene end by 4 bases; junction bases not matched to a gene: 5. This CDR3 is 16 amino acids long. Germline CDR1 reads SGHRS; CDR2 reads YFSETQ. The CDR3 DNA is TGCGCCAGCAGCCCAGGACTAGCGGGAGTTTACAATGAGCAGTTCTTC. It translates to CASSPGLAGVYNEQFF.

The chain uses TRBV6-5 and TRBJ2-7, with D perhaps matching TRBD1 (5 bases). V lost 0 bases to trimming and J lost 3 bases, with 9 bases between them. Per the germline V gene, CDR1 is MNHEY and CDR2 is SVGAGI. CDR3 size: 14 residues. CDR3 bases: TGTGCCAGCAGTTACTCGACAGTAGGCTACGAGCAGTACTTC. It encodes CASSYSTVGYEQYF.

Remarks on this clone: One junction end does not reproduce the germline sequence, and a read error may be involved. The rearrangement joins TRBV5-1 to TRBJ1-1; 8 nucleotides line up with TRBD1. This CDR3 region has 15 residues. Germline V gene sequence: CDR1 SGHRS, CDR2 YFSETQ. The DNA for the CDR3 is TGCGCCAGCAGCTCCGGACAGGGAATGAACACTGAAGCTTCCTTT. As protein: CASSSGQGMNTEASF.

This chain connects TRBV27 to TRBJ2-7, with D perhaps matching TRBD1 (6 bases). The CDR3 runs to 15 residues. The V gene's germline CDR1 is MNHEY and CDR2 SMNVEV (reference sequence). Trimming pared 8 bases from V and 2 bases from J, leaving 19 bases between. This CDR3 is CASSPVGAATYEQYF. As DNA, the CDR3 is TGTGCCAGCTCCCCCGTGGGGGCAGCAACCTACGAGCAGTACTTC.

Here the CDR3 reads CASSIFGGNTEAFF. The CDR3 DNA sequence: TGTGCCAGTAGTATCTTCGGGGGGAACACTGAAGCTTTCTTT. The J gene is TRBJ1-1, the V gene TRBV19, with TRBD1 as a possible D gene (5 bases). The CDR3 contains 14 residues. The ends were cut back, 3 bases at V and 1 base at J, with 9 bases in the middle. The germline gives CDR1 LNHDA, CDR2 SQIVND (reference sequence).

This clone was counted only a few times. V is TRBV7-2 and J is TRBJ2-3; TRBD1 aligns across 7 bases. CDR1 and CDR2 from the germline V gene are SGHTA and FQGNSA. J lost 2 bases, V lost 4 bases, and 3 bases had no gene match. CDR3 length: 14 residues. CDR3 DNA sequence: TGTGCCAGCAGCTCGGGACAGAACACAGATACGCAGTATTTT. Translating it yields CASSSGQNTDTQYF.

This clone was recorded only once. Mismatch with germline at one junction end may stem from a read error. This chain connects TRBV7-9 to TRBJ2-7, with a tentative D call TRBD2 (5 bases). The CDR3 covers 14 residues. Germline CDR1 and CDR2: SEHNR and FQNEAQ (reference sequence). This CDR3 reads CTSSSNGIPYEQYF. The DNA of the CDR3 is TGTACCAGCAGCTCAAACGGGATCCCCTACGAGCAGTACTTC.

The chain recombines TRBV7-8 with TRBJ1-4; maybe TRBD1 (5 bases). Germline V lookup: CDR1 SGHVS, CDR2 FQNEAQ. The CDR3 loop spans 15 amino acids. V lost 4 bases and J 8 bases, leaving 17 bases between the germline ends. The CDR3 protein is CASSYGGREREKLFF. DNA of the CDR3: TGTGCCAGCAGCTACGGGGGTAGGGAGCGGGAAAAACTGTTTTTT.

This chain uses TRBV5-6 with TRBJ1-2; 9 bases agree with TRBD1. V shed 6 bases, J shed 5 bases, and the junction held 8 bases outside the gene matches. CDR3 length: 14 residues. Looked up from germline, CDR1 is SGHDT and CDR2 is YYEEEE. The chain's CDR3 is CASNKNRGQYGYTF. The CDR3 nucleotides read TGTGCCAGCAACAAAAACAGGGGGCAATATGGCTACACCTTC.

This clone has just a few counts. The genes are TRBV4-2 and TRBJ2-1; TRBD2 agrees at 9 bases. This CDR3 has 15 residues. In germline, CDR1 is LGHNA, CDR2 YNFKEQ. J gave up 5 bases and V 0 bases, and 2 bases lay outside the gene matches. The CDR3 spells CASSQDSGSNNEQFF. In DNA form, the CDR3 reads TGTGCCAGCAGCCAAGATAGCGGGAGTAACAATGAGCAGTTCTTC.

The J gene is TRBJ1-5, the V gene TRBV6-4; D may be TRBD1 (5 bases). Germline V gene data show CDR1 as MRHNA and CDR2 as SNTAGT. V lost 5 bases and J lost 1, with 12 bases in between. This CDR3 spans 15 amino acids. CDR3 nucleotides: TGTGCCAGCAGTAGGACATCCGAGAGCAATCAGCCCCAGCATTTT. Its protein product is CASSRTSESNQPQHF.

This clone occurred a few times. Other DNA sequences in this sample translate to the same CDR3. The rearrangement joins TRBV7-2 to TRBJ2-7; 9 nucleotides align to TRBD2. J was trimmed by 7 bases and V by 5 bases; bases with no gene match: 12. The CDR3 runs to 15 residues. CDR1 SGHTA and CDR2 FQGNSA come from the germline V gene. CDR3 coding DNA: TGTGCCAGCAGCCCGATAGCGGGAGCCGGAGGTGAGCAGTACTTC. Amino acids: CASSPIAGAGGEQYF.

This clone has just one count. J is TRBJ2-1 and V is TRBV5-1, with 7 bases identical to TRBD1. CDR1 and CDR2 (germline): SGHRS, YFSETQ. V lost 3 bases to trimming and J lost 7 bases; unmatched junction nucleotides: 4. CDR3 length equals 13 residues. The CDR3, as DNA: TGCGCCAGCAGCTACTTACAGGGGAATGAGCAGTTCTTC. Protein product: CASSYLQGNEQFF.

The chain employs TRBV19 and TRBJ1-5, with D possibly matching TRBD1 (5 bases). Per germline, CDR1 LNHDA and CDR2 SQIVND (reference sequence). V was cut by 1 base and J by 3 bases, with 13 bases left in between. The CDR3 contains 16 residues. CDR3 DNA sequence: TGTGCCAGTAGTATAGGGGGCCCAGGGAACAATCAGCCCCAGCATTTT. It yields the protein CASSIGGPGNNQPQHF. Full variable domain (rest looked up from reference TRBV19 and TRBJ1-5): DGGITQSPKYLFRKEGQNVTLSCEQNLNHDAMYWYRQDPGQGLRLIYYSQIVNDFQKGDIAEGYSVSREKKESFPLTVTSAQKNPTAFYLCASSIGGPGNNQPQHFGDGTRLSIL.

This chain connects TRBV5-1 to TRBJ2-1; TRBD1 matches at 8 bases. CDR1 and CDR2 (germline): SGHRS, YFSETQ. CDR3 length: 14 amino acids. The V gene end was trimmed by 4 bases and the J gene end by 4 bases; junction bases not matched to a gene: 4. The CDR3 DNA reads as TGCGCCAGCAGCAGTGGGACAGGTTACAATGAGCAGTTCTTC. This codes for CASSSGTGYNEQFF.

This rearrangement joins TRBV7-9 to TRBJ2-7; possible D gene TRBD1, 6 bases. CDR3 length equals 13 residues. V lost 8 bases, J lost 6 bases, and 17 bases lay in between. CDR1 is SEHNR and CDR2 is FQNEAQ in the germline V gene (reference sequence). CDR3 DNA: TGTGCCAGCCGGTCGGACAGCGATGTCGAGCAGTACTTC. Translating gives CASRSDSDVEQYF.

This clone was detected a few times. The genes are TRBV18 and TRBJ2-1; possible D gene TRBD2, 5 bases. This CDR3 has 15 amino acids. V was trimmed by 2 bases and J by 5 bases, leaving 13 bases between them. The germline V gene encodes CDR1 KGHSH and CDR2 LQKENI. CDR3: CASSPKVASDNEQFF. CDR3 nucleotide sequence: TGTGCCAGCTCACCAAAGGTAGCGTCTGACAATGAGCAGTTCTTC.

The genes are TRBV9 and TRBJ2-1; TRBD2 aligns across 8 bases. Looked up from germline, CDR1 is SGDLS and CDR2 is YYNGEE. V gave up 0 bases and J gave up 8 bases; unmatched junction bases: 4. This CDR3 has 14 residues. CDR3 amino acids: CASSVETSVDEQFF. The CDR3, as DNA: TGTGCCAGCAGCGTAGAGACTAGCGTCGATGAGCAGTTCTTC.

The CDR3 DNA reads as TGTGCCAGCAGCTCAGGACTAGCGGAAGACGCTAGATACGAGCAGTACTTC. Amino acids: CASSSGLAEDARYEQYF. The rearrangement joins TRBV21-1 to TRBJ2-5; the table assigns TRBD2, which was not confirmed against the DNA. TRBJ2-7 explains the end of the DNA better; the J call may be wrong. TRBV21-1 is marked as a pseudogene. The CDR3 extends over 17 amino acids.

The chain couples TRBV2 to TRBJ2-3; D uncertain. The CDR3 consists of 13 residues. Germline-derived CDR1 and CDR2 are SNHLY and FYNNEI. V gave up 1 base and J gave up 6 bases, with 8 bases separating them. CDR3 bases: TGTGCCAGCAGTGAAGGGCCATGGGATACGCAGTATTTT. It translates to CASSEGPWDTQYF.

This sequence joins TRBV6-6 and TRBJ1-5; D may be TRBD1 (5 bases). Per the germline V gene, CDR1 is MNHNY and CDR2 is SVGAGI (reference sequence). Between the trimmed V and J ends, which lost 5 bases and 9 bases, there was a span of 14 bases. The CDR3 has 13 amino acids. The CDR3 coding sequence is TGTGCCAGCAGTATGGGGGGACTGTGGCCCCAGCATTTT. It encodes CASSMGGLWPQHF.

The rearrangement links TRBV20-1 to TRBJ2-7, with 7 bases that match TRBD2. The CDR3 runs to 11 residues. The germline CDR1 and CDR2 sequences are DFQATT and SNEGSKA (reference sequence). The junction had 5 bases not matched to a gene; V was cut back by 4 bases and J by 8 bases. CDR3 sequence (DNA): TGCAGTGCTACGCGGGAGAACAAGCAGTACTTC. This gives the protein CSATRENKQYF.

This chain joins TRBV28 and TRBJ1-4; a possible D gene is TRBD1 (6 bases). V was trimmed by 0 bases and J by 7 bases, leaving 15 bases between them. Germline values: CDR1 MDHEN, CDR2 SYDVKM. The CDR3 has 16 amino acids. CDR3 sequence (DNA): TGTGCCAGCAGTTTATGGGAGACAGGTTTCCTTGAAAAACTGTTTTTT. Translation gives CASSLWETGFLEKLFF.

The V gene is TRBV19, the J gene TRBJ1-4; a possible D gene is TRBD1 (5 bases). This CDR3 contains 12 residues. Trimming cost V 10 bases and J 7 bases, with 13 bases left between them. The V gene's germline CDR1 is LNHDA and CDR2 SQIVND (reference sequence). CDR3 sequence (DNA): TGTGCCACCCGCAGGGCGAGTGAAAAACTGTTTTTT. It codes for CATRRASEKLFF.

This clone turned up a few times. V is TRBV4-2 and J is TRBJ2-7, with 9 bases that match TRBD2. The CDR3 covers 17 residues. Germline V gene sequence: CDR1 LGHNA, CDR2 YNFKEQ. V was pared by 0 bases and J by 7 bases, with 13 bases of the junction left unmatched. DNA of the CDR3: TGTGCCAGCAGCCAAGATGAAGGTAGCGGGAGATTTGGAGAGCAGTACTTC. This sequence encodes CASSQDEGSGRFGEQYF.